This TCR beta chain was profiled in a study of blood T cell repertoires in COVID-19. Whole-study context: The United States, Italy and Spain were the sources of the acute and convalescent COVID-19 samples. Sample material is recorded as cDNA or gDNA derived from T cells, B-cell-depleted T cells, or PBMCs.

Per the original data handling: Estimates of nucleated cell counts were drawn from the amplification of reference gene primers. Sequencing was performed with immunoSEQ multiplex PCR; in TCRdb, only in-frame clones are kept and a portion is missing. Clone size and the V and J calls come from that table; the DNA yielded D and trimming. There are under 40,000 clones in the sample; more than 70% occur only once, and roughly 32% lies in the top ten. The CDR3 sequence is 14 residues long. Unmatched junction bases numbered 4, after V lost 7 bases and J lost 8 bases. Germline lookup yields CDR1 LNHDA and CDR2 SQIVND (reference sequence).

The receptor was derived from a man aged 65 to 79 with active COVID-19. The J gene is TRBJ2-1, the V gene TRBV19; 14 nucleotides line up with TRBD2. The sequenced sample consisted of peripheral blood. In DNA form, the CDR3 reads TGTGCCAGTATGGGACTAGCGGGGGCGGATGAGCAGTTCTTC. This codes for CASMGLAGADEQFF.